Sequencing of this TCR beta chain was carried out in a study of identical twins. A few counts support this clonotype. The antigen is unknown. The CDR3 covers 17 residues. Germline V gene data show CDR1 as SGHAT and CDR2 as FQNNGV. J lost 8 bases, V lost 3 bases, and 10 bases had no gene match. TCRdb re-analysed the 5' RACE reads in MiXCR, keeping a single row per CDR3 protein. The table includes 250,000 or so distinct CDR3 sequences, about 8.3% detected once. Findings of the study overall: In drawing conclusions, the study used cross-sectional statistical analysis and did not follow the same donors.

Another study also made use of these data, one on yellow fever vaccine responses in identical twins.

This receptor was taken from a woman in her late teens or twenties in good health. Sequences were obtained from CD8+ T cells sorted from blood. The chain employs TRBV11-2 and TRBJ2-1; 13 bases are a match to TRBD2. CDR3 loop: CASSFTSGGVSGYEQFF. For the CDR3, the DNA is TGTGCCAGCAGCTTCACTAGCGGGGGGGTAAGCGGTTATGAGCAGTTCTTC.